The present TCR beta chain was sequenced within a study of cytomegalovirus exposure and HLA in healthy donors. Using immunoSEQ multiplex PCR, the repertoire was profiled, and TCRdb retains in-frame clones only, with some absent. The sample lists 200,000 to 300,000 clones, approximately 86% occurring once. With V trimmed by 4 bases and J by 7 bases, 10 bases remained unmatched. The CDR3 has 15 amino acids. Germline CDR1 and CDR2: WNHNN and SYGVQD (reference sequence). The specimen sequenced was PBMCs. The chain links TRBV10-1 to TRBJ2-3; 8 positions match TRBD2. The TCR comes from a woman aged 25-40 years in good health and CMV-seropositive. Here the CDR3 reads CASSARGGAENTQYF. In DNA, the CDR3 is TGCGCCAGCAGTGCCCGGGGGGGGGCGGAGAATACGCAGTATTTT.